One sample yielded the 29 T cell receptor beta chains listed below, sequenced in a study of blood T cell repertoires in COVID-19. Sequencing was performed with immunoSEQ multiplex PCR; in TCRdb, only in-frame clones are kept and a portion is missing. The table includes 130,000 or so clones, 84% detected once. Sequencing was performed on peripheral blood. All receptors come from a woman in her fifties or sixties with acute or convalescent COVID-19.

The CDR3 DNA follows: TGTGCCAGCAGCCAATCGGAGAACTATGGCTACACCTTC. Protein sequence: CASSQSENYGYTF. The chain joins TRBV3-1 (or the pseudogene TRBV3-2) to TRBJ1-2; D ambiguous. The CDR3 totals 13 residues. In germline, CDR1 is LGHDT, CDR2 YNNKEL (reference sequence). V lost 2 bases and J 2 bases, leaving 6 bases between the germline ends.

The chain couples TRBV7-9 to TRBJ2-7; tentatively, D is TRBD1 (5 bases). Germline lookup yields CDR1 SEHNR and CDR2 FQNEAQ (reference sequence). This CDR3 spans 18 amino acids. With 5 bases removed from V and 4 bases from J, the gap between germline ends came to 27 bases. The CDR3 region is CASSLVVGHLSPRYEQYV. The CDR3, as DNA: TGTGCCAGCAGCCTCGTGGTGGGGCACCTCTCTCCTAGGTACGAGCAGTACGTC.

This clone was counted once. Its ends do not fully match the called genes, so a read error is possible. V is TRBV4-1 and J is TRBJ1-2; the match to TRBD1 covers 8 bases. The CDR3 consists of 13 residues. Per the germline V gene, CDR1 is MGHRA and CDR2 is YSYEKL. The CDR3 here is CASSQDRFGTGLF. CDR3 coding DNA: TGCGCCAGCAGCCAAGATAGATTTGGGACAGGACTATTC.

This chain connects TRBV3-1 (or the pseudogene TRBV3-2) to TRBJ2-1; TRBD2 matches at 7 bases. The germline CDR1 and CDR2 sequences are LGHDT and YNNKEL (reference sequence). V dropped 5 bases and J dropped 7; count of bases not matched to a gene: 5. CDR3 size: 13 residues. The CDR3 DNA follows: TGTGCCAGCAGCGAACTAGCGAATAATGAGCAGTTCTTC. This sequence encodes CASSELANNEQFF.

The rearrangement uses TRBV29-1 and TRBJ1-1, with unresolved D. The CDR3 covers 9 residues. With 1 base removed from V and 11 bases from J, the gap between germline ends came to 5 bases. CDR1 is SQVTM, CDR2 ANQGSEA, per germline. In DNA form, the CDR3 reads TGCAGCGTTGAAGGGGCCGCTTTCTTT. This sequence encodes CSVEGAAFF.

The CDR3 here is CASSRLQGATEAFF. The CDR3 DNA follows: TGTGCCAGCAGCCGACTACAGGGGGCCACTGAAGCTTTCTTT. The V gene is TRBV3-1 (or the pseudogene TRBV3-2), the J gene TRBJ1-1; 9 nucleotides agree with TRBD1. The CDR3 contains 14 residues. Germline V gene lookup returns CDR1 LGHDT and CDR2 YNNKEL (reference sequence). Trimming took 4 bases from V and 4 from J; bases not matched to a gene: 4.

CDR3 nucleotides: TGCGCCAGCAGCCCTGGTAGTCCTTTGAACACTGAAGCTTTCTTT. This gives the protein CASSPGSPLNTEAFF. The gene calls are TRBV5-1 and TRBJ1-1; D call uncertain. Germline values: CDR1 SGHRS, CDR2 YFSETQ. This CDR3 has 15 amino acids. Trimming removed 4 bases from V and 0 bases from J, with 13 bases in between.

The genes are TRBV28 and TRBJ1-2, with 7 bases fitting TRBD1. In germline, CDR1 is MDHEN, CDR2 SYDVKM. V lost 2 bases and J lost 7; bases outside the gene matches: 13. There are 16 residues in the CDR3. CDR3 sequence (DNA): TGTGCCAGCAGTTTAACGAAGGAGGGGGCGCTCAGTGGCTACACCTTC. This gives the protein CASSLTKEGALSGYTF.

The chain uses TRBV5-4 and TRBJ1-5; TRBD1 is a possible D gene (6 bases). This CDR3 is 13 amino acids long. V shed 4 bases and J shed 8 bases, with 13 bases lying between them. Per germline, CDR1 SGHNT and CDR2 YYREEE (reference sequence). CDR3 DNA: TGTGCCAGCAGCCGGGACATGTCGGAGCCCCAGCATTTT. Its translation: CASSRDMSEPQHF.

This rearrangement joins TRBV6-5 to TRBJ1-6; D gene ambiguous. The CDR3 is made up of 14 amino acids. V was cut by 2 bases and J by 8 bases, with 10 bases left in between. Germline lookup yields CDR1 MNHEY and CDR2 SVGAGI. The CDR3 loop is CASSYRGPYSPLHF. DNA for the CDR3: TGTGCCAGCAGTTACCGAGGGCCTTATTCACCCCTCCACTTT.

The rearrangement links TRBV5-1 to TRBJ2-3, with TRBD1 identical over 7 bases. The V gene end was trimmed by 2 bases and the J gene end by 2 bases; junction bases not matched to a gene: 8. The CDR3 contains 16 residues. Per the germline V gene, CDR1 is SGHRS and CDR2 is YFSETQ. Here the CDR3 DNA reads TGCGCCAGCAGCTTAGGGTTACAGGGGAACACAGATACGCAGTATTTT. Translated, it gives CASSLGLQGNTDTQYF.

This clone was seen more than once but under ten times. The chain recombines TRBV3-1 (or the pseudogene TRBV3-2) with TRBJ1-1; 9 bases map to TRBD1. The CDR3 is 14 amino acids. V lost 4 bases, J lost 8 bases, and 8 bases stayed unmatched. CDR1 and CDR2 from the germline V gene are LGHDT and YNNKEL (reference sequence). The CDR3 region is CASSPDTGGVEAFF. The CDR3 region has the DNA TGTGCCAGCAGCCCGGATACAGGGGGCGTGGAAGCTTTCTTT.

The chain employs TRBV30 and TRBJ2-5, with D tentatively TRBD2 (6 bases). V lost 0 bases, J lost 7 bases, and 15 bases lay in between. The CDR3 consists of 14 residues. In germline, CDR1 is GTSNPN, CDR2 SVGIG (reference sequence). This CDR3 is CAWSVPRRDRTQYF. CDR3 DNA: TGTGCCTGGAGTGTACCTCGGCGGGACCGGACCCAGTACTTC.

The rearrangement uses TRBV7-9 and TRBJ1-4; D gene uncertain. V lost 4 bases, J lost 4 bases, and 16 bases lay in between. The CDR3 contains 16 residues. Looked up from germline, CDR1 is SEHNR and CDR2 is FQNEAQ (reference sequence). The CDR3 reads CASSSPVGENNEKLFF. As DNA, the CDR3 is TGTGCCAGCAGCTCCCCCGTCGGGGAGAATAATGAAAAACTGTTTTTT.

Concerning this clone: The same CDR3 also results from other DNA sequences found in this sample. The chain has TRBV5-4 and TRBJ1-3; TRBD1 matches 8 bases. The germline V gene has CDR1 SGHNT and CDR2 YYREEE (reference sequence). The ends lost 4 bases at V and 4 bases at J; junction bases unmatched: 7. The CDR3 contains 15 residues. CDR3 protein: CASSLDRAGGNTIYF. Written as DNA, the CDR3 is TGTGCCAGCAGCCTGGACAGGGCGGGCGGAAACACCATATATTTT.

The chain recombines TRBV6-6 with TRBJ1-2; maybe TRBD1 (6 bases). V gave up 5 bases and J gave up 4 bases, with 11 bases separating them. In germline, CDR1 is MNHNY, CDR2 SVGAGI (reference sequence). CDR3 length: 13 amino acids. The CDR3 DNA reads as TGTGCCAGCAGTAACCAGGGGACCTATGGCTACACCTTC. This gives the protein CASSNQGTYGYTF.

The rearrangement links TRBV2 to TRBJ1-5, with 7 bases identical to TRBD1. CDR3 length equals 13 residues. The trim removed 8 bases at V and 7 bases at J, leaving 8 bases unmatched. CDR1 SNHLY and CDR2 FYNNEI come from the germline V gene. CDR3 coding DNA: TGTGCCAGCCGGACAGGCCTTCGGCAGCCCCAGCATTTT. The encoded protein is CASRTGLRQPQHF.

This sequence joins TRBV7-9 and TRBJ1-2; tentative D call: TRBD1 (6 bases). The CDR3 consists of 14 residues. V was cut by 3 bases and J by 4 bases, with 12 bases left in between. In germline, CDR1 is SEHNR, CDR2 FQNEAQ (reference sequence). The CDR3 DNA sequence: TGTGCCAGCAGCTTCCGGCAGGGGCCCTATGGCTACACCTTC. This sequence encodes CASSFRQGPYGYTF.

The CDR3 here is CAWGRGGRGTSQFF. The CDR3 DNA follows: TGTGCCTGGGGTAGGGGAGGTCGCGGGACTAGCCAGTTCTTC. This chain uses TRBV30 with TRBJ2-1, with TRBD2 identical over 9 bases. CDR3 length equals 14 residues. The V and J ends lost 5 bases and 13 bases, in that order; junction bases with no gene match: 15. The V gene's germline CDR1 is GTSNPN and CDR2 SVGIG (reference sequence).

The chain recombines TRBV27 with TRBJ1-2; 7 bases are shared with TRBD1. CDR3 size: 14 residues. Trimming removed 2 bases from V and 5 bases from J; junction bases left unmatched: 5. Germline CDR1 and CDR2: MNHEY and SMNVEV (reference sequence). This chain's CDR3 is CASSLQGRGYGYTF. Written as DNA, the CDR3 is TGTGCCAGCAGTTTACAGGGCAGGGGGTATGGCTACACCTTC.

The rearrangement uses TRBV19 and TRBJ1-1; 8 bases map to TRBD1. Germline V gene sequence: CDR1 LNHDA, CDR2 SQIVND (reference sequence). CDR3 length: 16 amino acids. With 5 bases clipped from V and 1 base from J, the junction kept 9 bases outside the gene matches. The CDR3 protein is CASSGQRDRRNTEAFF. Written as DNA, the CDR3 is TGTGCCAGTAGTGGGCAACGGGACAGGAGGAACACTGAAGCTTTCTTT.

J is TRBJ1-2 and V is TRBV6-5; TRBD1 aligns across 11 bases. This CDR3 is 14 amino acids long. Germline V gene sequence: CDR1 MNHEY, CDR2 SVGAGI. The V and J ends lost 8 bases and 8 bases, in that order; junction bases with no gene match: 10. CDR3 nucleotide sequence: TGTGCCAGCGTGCCGGACAGGGGGCTTAGCGGCTACACCTTC. Protein sequence: CASVPDRGLSGYTF.

This clone was seen a single time. The CDR3 here is CASSLGQGGAEAFF. The CDR3 DNA reads as TGTGCCAGCAGCTTGGGACAGGGCGGCGCTGAAGCTTTCTTT. The chain combines TRBV11-2 with TRBJ1-1; 9 bases map to TRBD1. The CDR3 is made up of 14 amino acids. The junction had 5 bases not matched to a gene; V was cut back by 3 bases and J by 6 bases. Germline V gene lookup returns CDR1 SGHAT and CDR2 FQNNGV.

The chain is built from TRBV19 and TRBJ1-5; the D gene is possibly TRBD1 (5 bases). V lost 6 bases to trimming and J lost 7 bases, with 16 bases between them. CDR1 is LNHDA and CDR2 is SQIVND in the germline V gene (reference sequence). The CDR3 totals 14 residues. The CDR3 protein is CASRGRVPEQPQHF. CDR3 DNA: TGTGCCAGTAGAGGCAGGGTCCCAGAGCAGCCCCAGCATTTT.

This clone was picked up a small number of times. V usage is TRBV4-2 and J usage is TRBJ1-2, with a weak D call TRBD1 (6 bases). V shed 0 bases and J shed 6 bases, with 11 bases lying between them. Germline CDR1 LGHNA, CDR2 YNFKEQ. The CDR3 extends over 14 amino acids. CDR3 nucleotide sequence: TGTGCCAGCAGCCAAGACCCCAGGGGCCATGGCTACACCTTC. Translated: CASSQDPRGHGYTF.

The chain uses TRBV14 and TRBJ1-1; no firm D call. The germline V gene has CDR1 SGHDN and CDR2 FVKESK. The germline V and J ends were trimmed by 0 bases and 11 bases, with 7 bases remaining between them. This CDR3 comprises 11 residues. The CDR3 reads CASSQDGRAFF. In DNA, the CDR3 is TGTGCCAGCAGCCAAGATGGTCGGGCTTTCTTT.

A few counts support this clone. The chain recombines TRBV3-1 (or the pseudogene TRBV3-2) with TRBJ1-4; D is undetermined. The ends were cut back, 4 bases at V and 6 bases at J, with 9 bases in the middle. Germline CDR1 reads LGHDT; CDR2 reads YNNKEL (reference sequence). The CDR3 has 13 amino acids. The CDR3 sequence is CASSRWRDEKLFF. The CDR3 DNA is TGTGCCAGCAGCCGATGGAGGGATGAAAAACTGTTTTTT.

Comment on this clone: Other DNA variants within this sample encode the same CDR3. The chain couples TRBV18 to TRBJ1-1; 8 bases match TRBD1. The CDR3 spans 13 residues. Germline V CDR1 and CDR2: KGHSH, LQKENI. The V gene end was trimmed by 2 bases and the J gene end by 5 bases; junction bases not matched to a gene: 1. CDR3 region: CASSPGQGTEAFF. CDR3 bases: TGTGCCAGCTCACCAGGACAGGGAACTGAAGCTTTCTTT. Looking up the rest from reference TRBV18 and TRBJ1-1 gives the full variable domain: NAGVMQNPRHLVRRRGQEARLRCSPMKGHSHVYWYRQLPEEGLKFMVYLQKENIIDESGMPKERFSAEFPKEGPSILRIQQVVRGDSAAYFCASSPGQGTEAFFGQGTRLTVV.

The chain couples TRBV6-5 to TRBJ1-1; no clear D gene. Germline assignment: CDR1 MNHEY and CDR2 SVGAGI. The CDR3 spans 15 residues. The V end was cut by 6 bases, the J end by 3 bases, with 17 bases between. The CDR3 coding sequence is TGTGCCAGCAGCCCCATTGTGGGGAGGTACACTGAAGCTTTCTTT. Its translation: CASSPIVGRYTEAFF.